Following are 13 T cell receptor beta chains from one sample sequenced in a study of T cells in pancreatic ductal adenocarcinoma. Using immunoSEQ multiplex PCR, the repertoire was profiled, and TCRdb retains in-frame clones only, with some absent. The sample lists roughly 100,000 clones; more than 90% were seen once. Selected pancreatic ductal adenocarcinoma patients had undergone surgery without neoadjuvant therapy. What was sequenced was PBMCs. These receptors were obtained from a human donor with pancreatic ductal adenocarcinoma.

The CDR3 DNA follows: TGTGCCAGCAGTTACTCCAAAAATAGAAAGGAAAAACTGTTTTTT. This gives the protein CASSYSKNRKEKLFF. The rearrangement uses TRBV6-5 and TRBJ1-4; D not certain. Germline V CDR1 and CDR2: MNHEY, SVGAGI. This CDR3 contains 15 residues. Trimming removed 0 bases at V and 8 bases at J, with 13 bases between.

This sequence joins TRBV7-2 and TRBJ2-7; TRBD2 agrees at 8 bases. Germline CDR1 and CDR2: SGHTA and FQGNSA. This CDR3 contains 15 residues. V lost 1 base, J lost 7 bases, and 9 bases stayed unmatched. This CDR3 reads CASSLEAGVVREQYF. CDR3 nucleotides: TGTGCCAGCAGCTTAGAAGCGGGGGTTGTGAGGGAGCAGTACTTC.

This clone was counted a single time. The genes are TRBV6-1 and TRBJ1-3; D not certain. Germline assignment: CDR1 MNHNS and CDR2 SASEGT. Trimming left V 3 bases short and J 2 bases short, with 8 bases between. This CDR3 is 14 amino acids long. The CDR3 DNA follows: TGTGCCAGCAGTGAGAAAACAGCTGGAAACACCATATATTTT. Encoded protein: CASSEKTAGNTIYF.

This chain uses TRBV6-6 with TRBJ2-1, with 14 positions matching TRBD2. CDR1 MNHNY and CDR2 SVGAGI come from the germline V gene (reference sequence). V was clipped by 4 bases and J by 7 bases; unmatched bases: 3. This CDR3 contains 15 residues. The CDR3 region is CASSWGLAGVNEQFF. Written as DNA, the CDR3 is TGTGCCAGCAGTTGGGGACTAGCGGGAGTGAATGAGCAGTTCTTC.

The chain combines TRBV4-1 with TRBJ2-7; 10 nucleotides agree with TRBD1. Germline values: CDR1 MGHRA, CDR2 YSYEKL. Losses at the gene ends were 0 bases for V and 6 bases for J; bases not matched to a gene: 5. The CDR3 is 15 amino acids. CDR3 sequence: CASSQERRDRGEQYF. CDR3 nucleotides: TGCGCCAGCAGCCAAGAGAGAAGGGACAGGGGCGAGCAGTACTTC.

This chain joins TRBV23-1 and TRBJ2-7, with a weak D call TRBD1 (6 bases). TRBV23-1 is labeled an ORF, and its function is uncertain. The germline V and J ends were trimmed by 2 bases and 0 bases, with 11 bases remaining between them. The CDR3 covers 15 residues. The CDR3 here is CASSQPTGRSYEQYF. DNA for the CDR3: TGCGCCAGCAGTCAACCGACAGGACGCTCCTACGAGCAGTACTTC.

V usage is TRBV19 and J usage is TRBJ2-7; D is unresolved. The CDR3 extends over 14 amino acids. V was trimmed by 3 bases and J by 4 bases, leaving 13 bases between them. Germline assignment: CDR1 LNHDA and CDR2 SQIVND (reference sequence). The CDR3 spells CASSIVDGSYEQYF. The CDR3 DNA reads as TGTGCCAGTAGTATCGTCGATGGCTCTTACGAGCAGTACTTC.

J is TRBJ2-5 and V is TRBV9, with TRBD2 matching 7 bases. The CDR3 sequence is 15 residues long. In germline, CDR1 is SGDLS, CDR2 YYNGEE. The V gene end was trimmed by 3 bases and the J gene end by 5 bases; junction bases not matched to a gene: 10. Here the CDR3 reads CASSASPLGGETQYF. DNA of the CDR3: TGTGCCAGCAGCGCATCACCCTTGGGGGGGGAGACCCAGTACTTC.

The sample holds one count of this clone. The rearrangement uses TRBV19 and TRBJ2-7, with a tentative D call TRBD2 (6 bases). The CDR3 contains 14 residues. Germline loops: CDR1 LNHDA, CDR2 SQIVND (reference sequence). With 1 base removed from V and 2 bases from J, the gap between germline ends came to 9 bases. The CDR3 is CASSIGGTPYEQYF. In DNA form, the CDR3 reads TGTGCCAGTAGTATAGGCGGGACCCCCTACGAGCAGTACTTC.

The chain employs TRBV12-2 and TRBJ2-2; the table's D call, TRBD1, has no DNA check behind it. TRBV12-2 is recorded as a pseudogene. The CDR3 totals 14 residues. CDR3 loop: CASRLGLNTGELFF. CDR3 nucleotide sequence: TGTGCAAGTCGCTTAGGGCTTAACACCGGGGAGCTGTTTTTT.

The V gene is TRBV6-6, the J gene TRBJ2-5, with 14 positions matching TRBD2. After removal of 6 bases from V and 4 bases from J, the junction contained 4 bases not matched to a gene. Germline-derived CDR1 and CDR2 are MNHNY and SVGAGI (reference sequence). The CDR3 is 15 residues long. The CDR3 DNA is TGTGCCAGCAGCGCCGGACTAGCGGGAGGAGAGACCCAGTACTTC. This gives the protein CASSAGLAGGETQYF.

The chain combines TRBV28 with TRBJ2-3, with 11 positions matching TRBD2. After removal of 10 bases from V and 5 bases from J, the junction contained 5 bases not matched to a gene. CDR1 MDHEN and CDR2 SYDVKM come from the germline V gene. The CDR3 is 13 residues long. The CDR3 DNA follows: TGTGCCATAGCGGGAGGGGGGGAAGATACGCAGTATTTT. Amino acids: CAIAGGGEDTQYF.

The chain joins TRBV6-6 to TRBJ1-2, with a weak D call TRBD1 (5 bases). V lost 6 bases, J lost 6 bases, and 14 bases lay in between. The germline gives CDR1 MNHNY, CDR2 SVGAGI (reference sequence). The CDR3 sequence is 13 residues long. CDR3 coding DNA: TGTGCCAGCAGGTCACGGGGGGGGGATGGCTACACCTTC. It translates to CASRSRGGDGYTF.